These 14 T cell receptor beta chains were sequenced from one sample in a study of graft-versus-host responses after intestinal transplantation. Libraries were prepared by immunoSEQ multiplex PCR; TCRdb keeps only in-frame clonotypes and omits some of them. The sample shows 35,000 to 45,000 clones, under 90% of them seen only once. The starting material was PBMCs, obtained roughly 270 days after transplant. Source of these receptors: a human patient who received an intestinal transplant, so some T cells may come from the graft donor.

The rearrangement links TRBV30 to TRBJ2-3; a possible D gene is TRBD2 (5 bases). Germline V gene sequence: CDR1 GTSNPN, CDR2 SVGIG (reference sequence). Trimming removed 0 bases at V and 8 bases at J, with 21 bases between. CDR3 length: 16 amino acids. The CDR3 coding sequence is TGTGCCTGGAGTGTACCACGCAGACAAGCACGGGGTACGCAGTATTTT. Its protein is CAWSVPRRQARGTQYF. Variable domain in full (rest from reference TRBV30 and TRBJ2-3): SQTIHQWPATLVQPVGSPLSLECTVEGTSNPNLYWYRQAAGRGLQLLFYSVGIGQISSEVPQNLSASRPQDRQFILSSKKLLLSDSGFYLCAWSVPRRQARGTQYFGPGTRLTVL.

In nucleotides, the CDR3 is TGTGCCAGCAGTGTCCCAGATACGCAGTATTTT. It translates to CASSVPDTQYF. This chain uses TRBV6-1 with TRBJ2-3, with D uncertain. This CDR3 contains 11 residues. The germline gives CDR1 MNHNS, CDR2 SASEGT. Trimming removed 4 bases at V and 4 bases at J, with 3 bases between.

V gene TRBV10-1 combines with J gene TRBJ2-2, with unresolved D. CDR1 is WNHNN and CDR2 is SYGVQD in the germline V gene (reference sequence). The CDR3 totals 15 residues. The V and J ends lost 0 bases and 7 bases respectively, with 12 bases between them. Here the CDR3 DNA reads TGCGCCAGCAGTGAGTCGACGGTGTACAGCGGGGAGCTGTTTTTT. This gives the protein CASSESTVYSGELFF.

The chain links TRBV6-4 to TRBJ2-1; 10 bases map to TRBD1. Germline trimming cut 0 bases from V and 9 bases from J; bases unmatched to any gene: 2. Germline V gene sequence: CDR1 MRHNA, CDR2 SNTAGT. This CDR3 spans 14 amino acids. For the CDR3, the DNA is TGTGCCAGCAGTGACTCGACAGGGGGCGCTGAGCAGTTCTTC. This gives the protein CASSDSTGGAEQFF.

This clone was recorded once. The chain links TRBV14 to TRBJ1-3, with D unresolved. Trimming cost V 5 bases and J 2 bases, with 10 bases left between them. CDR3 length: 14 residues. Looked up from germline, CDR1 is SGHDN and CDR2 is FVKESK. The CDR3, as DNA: TGTGCCAGCAGCGAAACCCGGACTGGAAACACCATATATTTT. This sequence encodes CASSETRTGNTIYF. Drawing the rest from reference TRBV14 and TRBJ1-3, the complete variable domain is EAGVTQFPSHSVIEKGQTVTLRCDPISGHDNLYWYRRVMGKEIKFLLHFVKESKQDESGMPNNRFLAERTGGTYSTLKVQPAELEDSGVYFCASSETRTGNTIYFGEGSWLTVV.

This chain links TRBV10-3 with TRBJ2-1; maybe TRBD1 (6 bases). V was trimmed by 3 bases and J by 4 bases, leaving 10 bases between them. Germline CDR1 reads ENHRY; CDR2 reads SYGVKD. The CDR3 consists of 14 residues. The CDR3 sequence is CAISDRTEYNEQFF. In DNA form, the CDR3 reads TGTGCCATCAGTGACCGGACAGAATACAATGAGCAGTTCTTC.

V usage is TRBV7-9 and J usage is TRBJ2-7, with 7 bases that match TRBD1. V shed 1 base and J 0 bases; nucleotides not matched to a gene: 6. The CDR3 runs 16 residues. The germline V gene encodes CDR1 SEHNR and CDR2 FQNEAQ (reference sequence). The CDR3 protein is CASSLVAGTDSYEQYF. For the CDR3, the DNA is TGTGCCAGCAGCTTAGTTGCTGGGACAGACTCCTACGAGCAGTACTTC.

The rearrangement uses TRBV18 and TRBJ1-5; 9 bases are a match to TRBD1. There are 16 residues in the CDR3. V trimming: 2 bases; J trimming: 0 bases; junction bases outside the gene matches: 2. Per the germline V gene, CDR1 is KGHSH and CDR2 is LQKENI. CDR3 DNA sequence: TGTGCCAGCTCACCAGGGACAGGGATTAGCAATCAGCCCCAGCATTTT. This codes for CASSPGTGISNQPQHF.

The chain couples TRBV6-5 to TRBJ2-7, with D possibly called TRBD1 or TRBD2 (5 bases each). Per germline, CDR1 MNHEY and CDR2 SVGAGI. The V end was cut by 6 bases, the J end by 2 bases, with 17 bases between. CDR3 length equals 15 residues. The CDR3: CASRRRTGATYEQYF. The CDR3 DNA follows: TGTGCCAGCAGGCGACGAACCGGGGCAACCTACGAGCAGTACTTC.

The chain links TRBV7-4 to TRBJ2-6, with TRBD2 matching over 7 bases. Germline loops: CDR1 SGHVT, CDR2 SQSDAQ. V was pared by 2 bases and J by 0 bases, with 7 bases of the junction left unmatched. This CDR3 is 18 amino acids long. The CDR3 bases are TGTGCCAGCAGCTTATACCGAGCGGGGAGCTCTGGGGCCAACGTCCTGACTTTC. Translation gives CASSLYRAGSSGANVLTF.

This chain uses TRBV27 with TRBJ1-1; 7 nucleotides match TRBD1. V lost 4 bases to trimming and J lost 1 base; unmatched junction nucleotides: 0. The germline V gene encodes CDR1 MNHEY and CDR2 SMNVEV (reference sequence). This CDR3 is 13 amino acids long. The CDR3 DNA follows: TGTGCCAGCAGTTGGACAGGGAACACTGAAGCTTTCTTT. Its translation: CASSWTGNTEAFF.

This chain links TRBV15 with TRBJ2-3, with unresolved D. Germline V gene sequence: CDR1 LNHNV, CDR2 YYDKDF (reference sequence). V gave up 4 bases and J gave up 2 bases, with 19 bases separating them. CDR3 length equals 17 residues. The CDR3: CATSIVGQPLHTDTQYF. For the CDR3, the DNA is TGTGCCACCAGCATTGTTGGCCAACCCCTCCACACAGATACGCAGTATTTT.

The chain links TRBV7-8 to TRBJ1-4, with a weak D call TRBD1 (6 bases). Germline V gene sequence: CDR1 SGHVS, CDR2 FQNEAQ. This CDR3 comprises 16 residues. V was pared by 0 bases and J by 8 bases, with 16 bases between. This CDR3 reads CASSLAWARGGEKLFF. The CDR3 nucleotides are TGTGCCAGCAGCTTAGCGTGGGCCAGGGGAGGGGAAAAACTGTTTTTT.

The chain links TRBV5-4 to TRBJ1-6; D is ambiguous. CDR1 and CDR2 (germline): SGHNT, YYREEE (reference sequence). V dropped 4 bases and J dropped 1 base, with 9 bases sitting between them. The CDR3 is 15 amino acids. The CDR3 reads CASSLRSSYNSPLHF. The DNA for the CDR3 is TGTGCCAGCAGCCTCCGGTCGTCCTATAATTCACCCCTCCACTTT.